A single sample is the source of the 19 T cell receptor beta chains below, sequenced in a study of T-cell memory formation after mild COVID-19. TCRdb re-called the 5' RACE reads with MiXCR, one entry per CDR3 protein. The sample records around 430,000 distinct CDR3 sequences, approximately 16% being singletons. Source material: PBMCs or a T cell subset sorted from them (not recorded which). These receptors came from a man younger than 35 who had mild COVID-19 (a few samples of this study predate the infection). Cell type and time point are not known.

J is TRBJ2-7 and V is TRBV4-3; 10 bases are a match to TRBD1. Trimming at V came to 7 bases and at J to 1 base, leaving 10 bases not matched to a gene. CDR3 length: 16 amino acids. Germline loops: CDR1 LGHNA, CDR2 YSLEER. CDR3 amino acids: CASKSTGTGVSYEQYV. For the CDR3, the DNA is TGCGCCAGCAAATCAACCGGGACAGGGGTTTCCTACGAGCAGTACGTC.

This clonotype occurred once. The chain carries TRBV20-1 and TRBJ2-7, with 7 bases aligning to TRBD1. Germline CDR1 is DFQATT and CDR2 is SNEGSKA (reference sequence). The CDR3 consists of 13 residues. V was clipped by 5 bases and J by 2 bases; unmatched bases: 6. Written as DNA, the CDR3 is TGCAGTGCTCTCCGACAGGGCGCCTACGAGCAGTACGTC. Protein sequence: CSALRQGAYEQYV.

There are many counts of this clonotype. The chain employs TRBV29-1 and TRBJ2-3, with D perhaps being TRBD1 or TRBD2 (7 bases each). The germline CDR1 and CDR2 sequences are SQVTM and ANQGSEA. This CDR3 contains 15 residues. Trimming removed 4 bases at V and 6 bases at J, with 20 bases between. This chain's CDR3 is CSVGEWRGGGDTQYF. DNA for the CDR3: TGCAGCGTTGGTGAATGGCGGGGAGGGGGCGATACGCAGTATTTT.

The rearrangement uses TRBV28 and TRBJ2-7; unclear D gene. Trimming shortened V by 6 bases and J by 2 bases, and 11 bases separated the two germline ends. CDR1 is MDHEN, CDR2 SYDVKM, per germline. This CDR3 is built from 13 residues. CDR3 amino acids: CASSQGITYEQYV. The CDR3 nucleotides are TGTGCCAGCAGCCAAGGGATTACCTACGAGCAGTACGTC.

This clonotype has more than one count but fewer than ten. The V gene is TRBV4-1, the J gene TRBJ1-2; D unclear. V shed 1 base and J shed 5 bases, with 14 bases lying between them. The V gene's germline CDR1 is MGHRA and CDR2 YSYEKL. The length of the CDR3 is 15 residues. Here the CDR3 reads CASSQGELSFYGYTF. For the CDR3, the DNA is TGCGCCAGCAGCCAAGGGGAGCTGAGCTTTTATGGCTACACCTTC.

This chain joins TRBV20-1 and TRBJ1-6; tentatively, D is TRBD1 (5 bases). Germline V gene sequence: CDR1 DFQATT, CDR2 SNEGSKA (reference sequence). The CDR3 loop spans 15 amino acids. The ends were cut back, 2 bases at V and 4 bases at J, with 12 bases in the middle. This CDR3 reads CSARTGDSYNSPLHF. The CDR3 bases are TGCAGTGCTAGAACAGGAGACAGTTATAATTCACCCCTCCACTTT.

This clonotype was seen a few times. The genes are TRBV19 and TRBJ1-1; no reliable D call. V lost 3 bases and J lost 9, with 8 bases in between. The germline CDR1 and CDR2 sequences are LNHDA and SQIVND (reference sequence). CDR3 length: 11 amino acids. CDR3 amino acids: CASSIYGKAFF. The CDR3 region has the DNA TGTGCCAGTAGTATTTATGGGAAAGCTTTCTTT. The variable domain in full, with the rest retrieved from reference TRBV19 and TRBJ1-1, is DGGITQSPKYLFRKEGQNVTLSCEQNLNHDAMYWYRQDPGQGLRLIYYSQIVNDFQKGDIAEGYSVSREKKESFPLTVTSAQKNPTAFYLCASSIYGKAFFGQGTRLTVV.

This clonotype was seen a handful of times. This chain connects TRBV11-2 to TRBJ2-7, with a tentative D call TRBD1 (6 bases). The V and J ends lost 2 bases and 1 base respectively, with 12 bases between them. The CDR3 sequence is 15 residues long. Germline assignment: CDR1 SGHAT and CDR2 FQNNGV. The CDR3 spells CASSLTRQGSYEQYF. The CDR3 region has the DNA TGTGCCAGCAGCTTAACGAGGCAGGGGTCCTACGAGCAGTACTTC.

This chain joins TRBV24-1 and TRBJ1-1; no definite D call. V gave up 6 bases and J gave up 1 base, with 11 bases separating them. The CDR3 extends over 14 amino acids. In germline, CDR1 is KGHDR, CDR2 SFDVKD. CDR3 sequence reads: CATSTIGRNTEAFF. Written as DNA, the CDR3 is TGTGCCACCAGTACCATCGGTAGGAACACTGAAGCTTTCTTT.

This clonotype occurred a few times. The chain employs TRBV15 and TRBJ2-5; the match to TRBD2 covers 8 bases. The V gene end was trimmed by 3 bases and the J gene end by 1 base; junction bases not matched to a gene: 10. The CDR3 is 17 amino acids. Germline V CDR1 and CDR2: LNHNV, YYDKDF (reference sequence). The CDR3 DNA reads as TGTGCCACCAGCAGGCTCCGGGCGGGGGGCCGCCAAGAGACCCAGTACTTC. Translated: CATSRLRAGGRQETQYF.

This clonotype was seen more than once but under ten times. V gene TRBV7-9 combines with J gene TRBJ2-5; a possible D gene is TRBD1 (6 bases). V gave up 5 bases and J gave up 5 bases, with 15 bases separating them. The CDR3 extends over 14 amino acids. Per the germline V gene, CDR1 is SEHNR and CDR2 is FQNEAQ (reference sequence). The CDR3 DNA reads as TGTGCCAGCAGCGATCACCCGACAGGCGAGACCCAGTACTTC. Its translation is CASSDHPTGETQYF.

The chain links TRBV10-3 to TRBJ1-1; no clear D. Germline V gives CDR1 ENHRY, CDR2 SYGVKD. V dropped 2 bases and J dropped 4 bases, with 8 bases sitting between them. The CDR3 has 13 amino acids. This CDR3 reads CAISEPKVTEAFF. The DNA for the CDR3 is TGTGCCATCAGTGAGCCGAAGGTCACTGAAGCTTTCTTT.

This chain connects TRBV9 to TRBJ2-3; D assignment may be TRBD1 or TRBD2 (6 bases each). The germline CDR1 and CDR2 sequences are SGDLS and YYNGEE. V shed 4 bases and J shed 2 bases, with 17 bases lying between them. CDR3 length: 16 residues. CDR3 coding DNA: TGTGCCAGCAGCCGGGGGCCCGGCGGTTCCACAGATACGCAGTATTTT. Its translation: CASSRGPGGSTDTQYF. The variable domain in full, completed from reference TRBV9 and TRBJ2-3, reads DSGVTQTPKHLITATGQRVTLRCSPRSGDLSVYWYQQSLDQGLQFLIQYYNGEERAKGNILERFSAQQFPDLHSELNLSSLELGDSALYFCASSRGPGGSTDTQYFGPGTRLTVL.

The table lists this clonotype with a few counts. The rearrangement links TRBV18 to TRBJ1-1, with TRBD1 as a possible D gene (6 bases). V shed 0 bases and J shed 0 bases, with 14 bases lying between them. This CDR3 spans 17 amino acids. Germline CDR1 is KGHSH and CDR2 is LQKENI. CDR3 nucleotide sequence: TGTGCCAGCTCACCACCGCGAGGGGGACTCATGAACACTGAAGCTTTCTTT. Protein product: CASSPPRGGLMNTEAFF.

The chain uses TRBV14 and TRBJ2-2, with 13 nucleotides matching TRBD2. Germline-derived CDR1 and CDR2 are SGHDN and FVKESK. The CDR3 has 19 amino acids. J lost 0 bases, V lost 4 bases, and 8 bases had no gene match. CDR3 sequence reads: CASSPVTSGGVPNTGELFF. CDR3 bases: TGTGCCAGCAGCCCCGTAACTAGCGGGGGGGTTCCGAACACCGGGGAGCTGTTTTTT.

This sequence joins TRBV7-4 and TRBJ2-7, with D tentatively TRBD1 (6 bases). The CDR3 loop spans 15 amino acids. CDR1 is SGHVT and CDR2 is SQSDAQ in the germline V gene. V lost 7 bases, J lost 2 bases, and 18 bases lay in between. CDR3 in DNA: TGTGCCAGCAACTCCCGGGCAGGGGTACCCTACGAGCAGTACTTC. Encoded protein: CASNSRAGVPYEQYF. Full variable domain (outside the CDR3, taken from reference TRBV7-4 and TRBJ2-7): GAGVSQSPRYKVAKRGRDVALRCDSISGHVTLYWYRQTLGQGSEVLTYSQSDAQRDKSGRPSGRFSAERPERSVSTLKIQRTEQGDSAVYLCASNSRAGVPYEQYFGPGTRLTVT.

Only a few counts were recorded for this clonotype. This chain connects TRBV20-1 to TRBJ2-7; TRBD2 matches 7 bases. V was clipped by 5 bases and J by 7 bases; unmatched bases: 11. The CDR3 runs to 13 residues. Germline values: CDR1 DFQATT, CDR2 SNEGSKA (reference sequence). The CDR3 loop reads CSAAFGTGGEQYF. The DNA of the CDR3 is TGCAGTGCTGCTTTTGGGACGGGGGGTGAGCAGTACTTC.

This sequence joins TRBV5-1 and TRBJ2-1; 8 bases are a match to TRBD2. CDR1 is SGHRS and CDR2 is YFSETQ in the germline V gene. V was clipped by 0 bases and J by 3 bases; unmatched bases: 2. This CDR3 region has 15 residues. The CDR3 reads CASSLGAGDYNEQFF. As DNA, the CDR3 is TGCGCCAGCAGCTTGGGAGCGGGGGACTACAATGAGCAGTTCTTC.

This clonotype appeared a few times. V is TRBV4-3 and J is TRBJ1-1; a weak D match, TRBD1 (6 bases). V was trimmed by 1 base and J by 3 bases, leaving 12 bases between them. Germline values: CDR1 LGHNA, CDR2 YSLEER. CDR3 length: 15 amino acids. For the CDR3, the DNA is TGCGCCAGCAGCCAAGCTACAGGGAGGGACACTGAAGCTTTCTTT. This codes for CASSQATGRDTEAFF.